Given below is one T cell receptor (beta chain) in context. Its specificity is not known. The data derive from a study of shared clonotypes between healthy human individuals. Overall study context: Plates per donor: three CD4 naive, three CD4 memory, two CD8 naive, one CD8 memory.

Broader study findings: All-four-donor shared clonotypes had higher generation probabilities than non-shared clonotypes did.

V was clipped by 1 base and J by 7 bases, with 16 bases between them. The CDR3 is made up of 15 amino acids. Germline V gives CDR1 GTSNPN, CDR2 SVGIG (reference sequence). Among the donors, all were Caucasian adults who lived in Nashville, Tennessee. The deep-level immunoSEQ assay was used. The data were produced by immunoSEQ multiplex PCR, yet TCRdb's version contains in-frame clones alone and is incomplete. The sample carries 2.3 million or so clones, approximately 93% recorded once. This sequence joins TRBV30 and TRBJ1-4; D is perhaps TRBD1 (6 bases). The TCR comes from a man between 18 and 29 years old in good health. Some clones in this sample may be carry-over from other donors' samples. The sample consisted of naive CD4+ T cells from PBMCs. Regarding subset: CD45RA+ positively selected. CDR3 region: CAWSGGGTPSEKLFF. CDR3 nucleotides: TGTGCCTGGAGTGGAGGGGGGACCCCCTCTGAAAAACTGTTTTTT.